Listed here is a single T cell receptor beta chain. A read error is possible here, since a much larger clone lies one base away. The data are from a study of tumor-infiltrating lymphocytes in primary liver carcinoma. About the study: Surgical resection was the treatment these patients received for primary liver carcinoma. All lesions had stage T1-T3 N0M0 and roughly 4 to 11 cm widths. Patients, male and female, were 30 to 69 years old.

CDR1 and CDR2 from the germline V gene are MGHRA and YSYEKL. The CDR3 is made up of 13 amino acids. Germline DNA was extracted alongside blood RNA, which was obtained from unsorted whole blood. Starting from approximately 470 ng of total RNA, TCR beta cDNA was produced with a primer in the constant region. Each TCR beta library was derived from three nested multiplex PCR rounds that employed slightly modified ARM-PCR. Both of the initial two PCR rounds ran for around 9 cycles and employed TRBV1-TRBV30 forward primers alongside a C-beta reverse primer. MiXCR, applied by TCRdb to the multiplex PCR reads, yields one record per CDR3 protein. The sample shows approximately 300,000 distinct CDR3 sequences, over 55% of them seen only once.

The chain links TRBV4-1 to TRBJ2-7; D uncertain. This TCR came from a middle-aged man with primary liver carcinoma and hepatitis B virus infection. Input material: peripheral blood. The chain's CDR3 is CASSQDNNYERYF. In nucleotides, the CDR3 is TGCGCCAGCAGCCAAGATAATAATTACGAGCGGTACTTC.